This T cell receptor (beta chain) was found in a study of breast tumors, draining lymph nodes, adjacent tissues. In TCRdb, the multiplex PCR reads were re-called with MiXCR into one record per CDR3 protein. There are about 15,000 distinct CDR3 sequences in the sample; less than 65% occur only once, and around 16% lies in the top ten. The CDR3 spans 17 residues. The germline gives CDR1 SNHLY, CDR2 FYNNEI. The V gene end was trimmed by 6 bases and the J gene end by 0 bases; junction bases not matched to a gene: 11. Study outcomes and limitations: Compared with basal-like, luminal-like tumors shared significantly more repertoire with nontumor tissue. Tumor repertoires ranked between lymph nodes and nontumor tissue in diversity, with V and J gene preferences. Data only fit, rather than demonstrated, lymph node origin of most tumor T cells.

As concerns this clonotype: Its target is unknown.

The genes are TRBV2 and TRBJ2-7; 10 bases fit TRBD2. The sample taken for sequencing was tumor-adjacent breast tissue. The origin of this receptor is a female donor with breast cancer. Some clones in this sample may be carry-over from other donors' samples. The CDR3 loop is CASSSGSEREGSYEQYF. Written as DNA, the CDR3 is TGTGCCAGCAGCTCAGGGTCCGAGCGGGAGGGCTCCTACGAGCAGTACTTC.